A single sample gave rise to the 14 T cell receptor beta chains below, sequenced in a study of neurological immune-mediated disorders. One entry per CDR3 protein results from TCRdb running MiXCR on the 5' RACE reads. The sample gives more than 40,000 distinct CDR3 sequences, under 3.5% of which show up once; around 16% is in the top ten. Input material: PBMCs. Source of these receptors: a woman aged 45-65 years with multiple sclerosis.

Written as DNA, the CDR3 is TGTGCCATCAGTCAGCCAGGCTCTGGGGCCAACGTCCTGACTTTC. Protein sequence: CAISQPGSGANVLTF. This chain joins TRBV10-3 and TRBJ2-6; unclear D gene. Germline V lookup: CDR1 ENHRY, CDR2 SYGVKD. The CDR3 spans 15 residues. The V end was cut by 5 bases, the J end by 0 bases, with 8 bases between.

This clonotype was counted ten times or more. The V call is TRBV5-6, the J call TRBJ1-1; the D gene is possibly TRBD1 (5 bases). The CDR3 is 14 residues long. Deletions cut 2 bases from V and 5 bases from J, with 13 bases between. Germline-derived CDR1 and CDR2 are SGHDT and YYEEEE. The CDR3 region has the DNA TGTGCCAGCAGCTTTCGTATGGGGGGGACTGAAGCTTTCTTT. This sequence encodes CASSFRMGGTEAFF.

This clonotype was seen many times. The chain uses TRBV20-1 and TRBJ2-2; D perhaps matches TRBD1 (5 bases). Between the trimmed V and J ends, which lost 5 bases and 1 base, there was a span of 8 bases. The CDR3 covers 13 residues. Per the germline V gene, CDR1 is DFQATT and CDR2 is SNEGSKA (reference sequence). The CDR3 region is CSAPDRNTGELFF. The CDR3, as DNA: TGCAGTGCTCCCGACAGGAACACCGGGGAGCTGTTTTTT.

At least ten counts were recorded for this clonotype. V and J are TRBV18 and TRBJ1-2, with D possibly matching TRBD1 (5 bases). V lost 1 base and J lost 3, with 12 bases in between. The CDR3 has 15 amino acids. CDR1 is KGHSH, CDR2 LQKENI, per germline. The CDR3 reads CASSPLGEDDYGYTF. The CDR3 coding sequence is TGTGCCAGCTCACCACTAGGGGAAGATGACTATGGCTACACCTTC.

This clonotype was seen many times. This chain joins TRBV6-8 and TRBJ2-5; 9 nucleotides line up with TRBD2. Germline V CDR1 and CDR2: MNHGY, SAAAGT. The V gene end was trimmed by 6 bases and the J gene end by 0 bases; junction bases not matched to a gene: 8. The length of the CDR3 is 16 residues. CDR3 nucleotides: TGTGCCAGCAGCTTATGGCCTAGCGGGGACCAAGAGACCCAGTACTTC. This sequence encodes CASSLWPSGDQETQYF.

This clonotype came up many times. The rearrangement links TRBV14 to TRBJ2-2; 7 nucleotides line up with TRBD2. V shed 5 bases, J shed 8 bases, and the junction held 11 bases outside the gene matches. The germline V gene encodes CDR1 SGHDN and CDR2 FVKESK. The CDR3 contains 15 residues. The CDR3 DNA reads TGTGCCAGCAGCGCGGCTAGCGGAGAGAGGGGGGAGCTGTTTTTT. Its protein product is CASSAASGERGELFF. The full variable domain, completed using reference TRBV14 and TRBJ2-2, is EAGVTQFPSHSVIEKGQTVTLRCDPISGHDNLYWYRRVMGKEIKFLLHFVKESKQDESGMPNNRFLAERTGGTYSTLKVQPAELEDSGVYFCASSAASGERGELFFGEGSRLTVL.

In this sample, this clonotype turned up a few times. The V call is TRBV18, the J call TRBJ2-7, with 10 bases aligning to TRBD2. The CDR3 totals 16 residues. Per germline, CDR1 KGHSH and CDR2 LQKENI. V shed 6 bases and J 7 bases; nucleotides not matched to a gene: 15. Here the CDR3 reads CASSPNLAGAGGEQYF. The CDR3 DNA is TGTGCCAGCTCTCCCAATCTAGCGGGAGCGGGAGGTGAGCAGTACTTC.

This clonotype was found many times. This chain connects TRBV5-1 to TRBJ1-5, with 7 nucleotides matching TRBD1. The CDR3 has 14 residues. Trimming at V came to 0 bases and at J to 6 bases, leaving 3 bases not matched to a gene. Germline V gene lookup returns CDR1 SGHRS and CDR2 YFSETQ. CDR3 in DNA: TGCGCCAGCAGCTTGGAGGGGGCGGGTCAGCCCCAGCATTTT. This sequence encodes CASSLEGAGQPQHF. The whole variable domain, filled in from reference TRBV5-1 and TRBJ1-5, reads KAGVTQTPRYLIKTRGQQVTLSCSPISGHRSVSWYQQTPGQGLQFLFEYFSETQRNKGNFPGRFSGRQFSNSRSEMNVSTLELGDSALYLCASSLEGAGQPQHFGDGTRLSIL.

Remarks on this clonotype: This may come from a read error, since a much larger clone is one base off. The V call is TRBV5-1, the J call TRBJ2-1; D may be TRBD2 (6 bases). Trimming removed 4 bases from V and 1 base from J, with 12 bases in between. The germline CDR1 and CDR2 sequences are SGHRS and YFSETQ. The CDR3 is 15 residues long. In nucleotides, the CDR3 is TGCGCCAGCAGCATAGGGACTGGATCCTACAATGAGCAGTTCTTC. This translates into CASSIGTGSYNEQFF. The full variable domain, in which reference TRBV5-1 and TRBJ2-1 provide the parts outside the CDR3, is KAGVTQTPRYLIKTRGQQVTLSCSPISGHRSVSWYQQTPGQGLQFLFEYFSETQRNKGNFPGRFSGRQFSNSRSEMNVSTLELGDSALYLCASSIGTGSYNEQFFGPGTRLTVL.

This clonotype was counted ten times or more. The chain couples TRBV11-1 to TRBJ2-1, with 8 nucleotides matching TRBD2. Losses at the gene ends were 4 bases for V and 5 bases for J; bases not matched to a gene: 13. The CDR3 totals 17 residues. The germline V gene has CDR1 SGHAT and CDR2 FQDESV (reference sequence). The CDR3 region is CASSSQPGLGMDNEQFF. CDR3 in DNA: TGTGCCAGCAGCTCGCAACCGGGACTAGGCATGGACAATGAGCAGTTCTTC. Looking up the rest from reference TRBV11-1 and TRBJ2-1 gives the full variable domain: EAEVAQSPRYKITEKSQAVAFWCDPISGHATLYWYRQILGQGPELLVQFQDESVVDDSQLPKDRFSAERLKGVDSTLKIQPAELGDSAMYLCASSSQPGLGMDNEQFFGPGTRLTVL.

The table lists this clonotype with many counts. V usage is TRBV5-1 and J usage is TRBJ2-3; no definite D call. The V and J ends lost 5 bases and 3 bases respectively, with 16 bases between them. Germline values: CDR1 SGHRS, CDR2 YFSETQ. The CDR3 extends over 15 amino acids. CDR3 protein: CASRKGPARTDTQYF. Here the CDR3 DNA reads TGCGCCAGCAGAAAAGGGCCAGCTAGGACAGATACGCAGTATTTT.

This clonotype occurred many times. The rearrangement joins TRBV6-1 to TRBJ1-6; D is undetermined. V lost 8 bases and J 9 bases, leaving 20 bases between the germline ends. The CDR3 totals 15 residues. From germline, CDR1 is MNHNS and CDR2 SASEGT. The CDR3 DNA is TGTGCCAGCGGCCGCGACCACACCCCAGTTTCACCCCTCCACTTT. This codes for CASGRDHTPVSPLHF.

Ten or more counts support this clonotype. The CDR3 spells CASSGVGGVRANTEAFF. The CDR3 DNA is TGTGCCAGCAGTGGAGTCGGGGGAGTAAGGGCCAACACTGAAGCTTTCTTT. The V and J genes are TRBV6-5 and TRBJ1-1; a weak D match, TRBD1 (5 bases). CDR1 MNHEY and CDR2 SVGAGI come from the germline V gene. Trimming stripped 5 bases from V and 2 bases from J, with 21 bases between. This CDR3 is 17 amino acids long.

This clonotype is medium-sized. V is TRBV7-2 and J is TRBJ2-1; D gene uncertain. Trimming took 5 bases from V and 4 from J, leaving 12 bases between them. There are 14 residues in the CDR3. Germline lookup yields CDR1 SGHTA and CDR2 FQGNSA. CDR3 protein: CASSAVLDYNEQFF. The CDR3 bases are TGTGCCAGCAGCGCCGTTCTAGATTACAATGAGCAGTTCTTC.